This TCR beta chain derives from a study of T cell responses to AZD1222 COVID-19 vaccine (dated by TCRdb to about 2021). Broadly, across the study: Because spike-specific TCR depth and breadth did not differ between the two schedules, AZD1222 recipients who got a second dose at roughly 4 weeks were pooled with those who got a second dose at roughly 12 weeks. TCR sequencing covered fewer than 250 trial participants: 200 to 210 given two doses of AZD1222 and 26 given two doses of MenACWY control vaccine. Trial participants were enrolled by age into 18-55, 56-69 and 70-plus year subgroups, with 148, 28 and 57 TCR-sequenced participants respectively.

The CDR3 regions of human TCRbeta chains were subjected to immunosequencing. Turning to the authors' computational methods: Repertoire TCRs were matched against a reference library of SARS-CoV-2-specific TCRs generated with the MIRA antigen-specificity platform. Breadth was defined as the fraction of unique TCRs that were SARS-CoV-2-associated. Depth was defined as the fraction of total T cells that were SARS-CoV-2-associated. Using the MIRA data, every spike-specific TCR was mapped to the spike region that the TCR reacted to and assigned to either a CD4 or a CD8 class. Log10-transformed breadth and depth values were compared by one-way ANOVA with Sidak's multiple comparisons tests. As stored in TCRdb, this immuneACCESS dataset retains in-frame rearrangements with V and J assigned. A fraction of the clones does not appear; measured against another copy, unresolved V genes explain less than half of the discrepancy, and the remainder lacks a known reason. Clone size and V and J calls were adopted from that table, with D and trimming inferred from the DNA. The sample has approximately 100,000 clones on record, under 95% of them singletons. The ten largest clonotypes hold approximately 1.1% of the sample.

What the study reported, not specific to this receptor: Participants were mostly white British, with more females than males. The authors suggested clonal diversity may have been underestimated. Nearly half of unique spike-specific TCRs reportedly recognized epitopes outside regions mutated in the B.1.351 and B.1.1.7 variants. Vaccine-associated CD4 TCRs spanned the whole spike protein, with dominant responses in regions 160-218 and 743-854. After two AZD1222 doses, spike-specific TCR breadth and depth were significantly higher than at day 0 and than in MenACWY recipients. Conclusions about previously exposed vaccinees were limited because only 5 or 6 AZD1222 recipients were SARS-CoV-2 seropositive at baseline. No day 14 peak-response samples were available, so repertoires were characterized only after the peak T cell response. The 56-69-year group was small, and its depth increase did not reach significance, likely because of low power.

The time point label for this specimen denotes: baseline before first vaccination. Samples from vaccinated people were obtained from the UK trials COV001 and COV002, which included a single-blind randomized controlled phase 2/3 trial of AZD1222 (ChAdOx1 nCoV-19) in healthy adults. For TCRbeta chain sequencing, PBMC samples were collected from trial participants at day 0 and at day 28 after the second dose. From cysteine to phenylalanine, the CDR3 is 13 amino acids long. Only the CDR3 part of the read is kept: 39 bases, read in frame from the first base. Reading the germline V gene gives CDR1 KGHSH and CDR2 LQKENI. The V end loses 6 bases and the J end loses 6 bases, and a stretch of 12 bases separates them. With regard to this clone: Its target antigen remains unknown. Qualities for individual bases were not recorded, and no much larger clone is one base off.

The source of this sequence is an adult in good health. The sequence is built from TRBV18 and TRBJ2-1, with no reliable assignment of the D segment. The source material was peripheral blood, sampled on day 0 of AZD1222 vaccination. The CDR3 corresponds to CASSPLDGNEQFF. The sequenced DNA: TGTGCCAGCTCGCCCCTTGATGGCAATGAGCAGTTCTTC.